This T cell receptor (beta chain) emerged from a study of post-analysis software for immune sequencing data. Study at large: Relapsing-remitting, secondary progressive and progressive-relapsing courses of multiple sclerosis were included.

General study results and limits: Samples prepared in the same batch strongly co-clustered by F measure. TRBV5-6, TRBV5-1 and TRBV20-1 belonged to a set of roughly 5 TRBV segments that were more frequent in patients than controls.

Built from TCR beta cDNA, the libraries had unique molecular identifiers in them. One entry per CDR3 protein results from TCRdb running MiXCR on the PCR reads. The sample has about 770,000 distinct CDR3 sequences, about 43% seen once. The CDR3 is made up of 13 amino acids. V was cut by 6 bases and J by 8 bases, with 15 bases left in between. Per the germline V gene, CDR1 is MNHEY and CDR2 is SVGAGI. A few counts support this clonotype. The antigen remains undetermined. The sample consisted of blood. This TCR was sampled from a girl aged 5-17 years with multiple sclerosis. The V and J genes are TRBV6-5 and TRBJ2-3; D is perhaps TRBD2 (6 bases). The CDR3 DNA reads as TGTGCCAGCAGGCGGGACGGACGTGGTACGCAGTATTTT. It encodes CASRRDGRGTQYF.